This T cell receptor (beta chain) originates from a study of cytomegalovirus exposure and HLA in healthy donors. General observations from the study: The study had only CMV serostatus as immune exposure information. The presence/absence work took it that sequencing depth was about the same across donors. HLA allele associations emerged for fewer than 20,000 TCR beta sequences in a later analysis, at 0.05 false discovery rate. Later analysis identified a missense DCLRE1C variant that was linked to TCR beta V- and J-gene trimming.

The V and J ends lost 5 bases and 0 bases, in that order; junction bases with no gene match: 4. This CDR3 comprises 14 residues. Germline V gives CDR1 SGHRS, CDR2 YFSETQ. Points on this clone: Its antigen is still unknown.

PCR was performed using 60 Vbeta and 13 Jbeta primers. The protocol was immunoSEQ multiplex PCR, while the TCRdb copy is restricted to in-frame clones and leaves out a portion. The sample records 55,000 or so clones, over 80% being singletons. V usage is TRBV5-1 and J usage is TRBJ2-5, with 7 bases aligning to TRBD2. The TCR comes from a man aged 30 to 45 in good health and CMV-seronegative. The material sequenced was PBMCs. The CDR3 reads CASRERGDQETQYF. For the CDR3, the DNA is TGCGCCAGCAGGGAACGGGGGGACCAAGAGACCCAGTACTTC. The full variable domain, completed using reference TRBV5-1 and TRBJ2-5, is KAGVTQTPRYLIKTRGQQVTLSCSPISGHRSVSWYQQTPGQGLQFLFEYFSETQRNKGNFPGRFSGRQFSNSRSEMNVSTLELGDSALYLCASRERGDQETQYFGPGTRLLVL.